These T cell receptor beta chains were read from a single sample in a study of blood T cell repertoires in COVID-19. This table comes from immunoSEQ multiplex PCR, and its TCRdb copy is limited to in-frame clones, with some not included. Here the sample spans 250,000 or so clones, roughly 87% being singletons. The sequenced sample was peripheral blood. These receptors were obtained from a woman in her thirties or forties who had recovered from COVID-19. Both conserved end residues are part of each CDR3. The D gene is left open where the match is weak. Not all rows give a size; the values are once, few, many and, for expanded clones, a class.

d_call j_call clone_size v_call cdr3_nt cdr3_aa
TRBD1 TRBJ2-7 - TRBV6-1 TGTGCCAGCAGTGAAACGCAGGGGGTAGGCGAGCAGTACTTC CASSETQGVGEQYF
TRBD1 TRBJ2-1 - TRBV7-6 TGTGCCAGCAGCTTGGGACAGGGACCCTACAATGAGCAGTTCTTC CASSLGQGPYNEQFF
- TRBJ1-6 once TRBV4-3 TGCGCCAGCAGCTCGCAGGACAGCGATTCACCCCTCCACTTT CASSSQDSDSPLHF
- TRBJ1-2 - TRBV15 TGTGCCACCAGCAAGCCGGGGGAGATTATCTATGGCTACACCTTC CATSKPGEIIYGYTF
- TRBJ1-2 - TRBV19 TGTGCCACCCGGGACATACGAAGGGGCTATGGCTACACCTTC CATRDIRRGYGYTF
TRBD1 TRBJ2-7 - TRBV14 TGTGCCAGCAGCCAAGTTGGGACAGGGTCCCACGAGCAGTACTTC CASSQVGTGSHEQYF
- TRBJ1-2 - TRBV6-5 TGTGCCAGCAGGTCCACAGGGACCGGCTACACCTTC CASRSTGTGYTF
- TRBJ1-3 - TRBV5-1 TGCGCCAGCAGCTTGGGAAACATCTCTGGAAACACCATATATTTT CASSLGNISGNTIYF
TRBD1 TRBJ1-4 - TRBV27 TGTGCCAGCAGTCCGGGACAGGGGAGGAAGGCGAAATCGCAACTGTTTTTT CASSPGQGRKAKSQLFF
- TRBJ2-7 - TRBV25-1 TGTGCCAGCAGTGAAAAGGAGGGATGGGGGGAAGCCTCCTACGAGCAGTACTTC CASSEKEGWGEASYEQYF
TRBD1 TRBJ1-2 - TRBV5-4 TGTGCCAGCAGCTTGCAGGGGGATGGCTATGGCTACACCTTC CASSLQGDGYGYTF
TRBD1 TRBJ2-5 - TRBV6-4 TGTGCCAGCAGCCAGGGGGCTAAAGAGACCCAGTACTTC CASSQGAKETQYF
- TRBJ1-2 - TRBV28 TGTGCCAGCAGTTTACAGGGATCCTATGGCTACACCTTC CASSLQGSYGYTF
TRBD2 TRBJ2-4 - TRBV30 TGTGCCTGGGGGCCGAGGGAGGGTGGCAAAAACATTCAGTACTTC CAWGPREGGKNIQYF
- TRBJ1-4 - TRBV5-1 TGCGCCAGCAGTATCCAGCAGGGGAATAGTGAAAAACTGTTTTTT CASSIQQGNSEKLFF
- TRBJ2-3 - TRBV19 TGTGCCACCCGAGGATTGGGTTTGGATACGCAGTATTTT CATRGLGLDTQYF
- TRBJ2-1 - TRBV2 TGTGCCAGCAGTGGTCGGTACCAGGATTACAATGAGCAGTTCTTC CASSGRYQDYNEQFF
- TRBJ1-1 - TRBV18 TGTGCCAGCTCACCACATCCCGAGGCTGAAGCTTTCTTT CASSPHPEAEAFF
TRBD1 TRBJ1-2 - TRBV2 TGTGCCAGCAGTGAAGCACGGTTTGGGACAGGGAATGGCTACACCTTC CASSEARFGTGNGYTF
TRBD1 TRBJ2-5 - TRBV28 TGTGCCAGCAGGCCGGACAGGGGGCTATTTGAGACCCAGTACTTC CASRPDRGLFETQYF
- TRBJ1-5 - TRBV19 TGTGCCAGTAGTATTGCGGGCATGGGACAGCCCCAGCATTTT CASSIAGMGQPQHF
TRBD2 TRBJ2-1 - TRBV10-1 TGCGCCAGCAGTGAAGCTAGCCGGGAGGTCGGTAACAATGAGCAGTTCTTC CASSEASREVGNNEQFF
TRBD1 TRBJ1-6 - TRBV28 TGTGCCAGCAGTCCCCAGGGGGGTAGGAATTCACCCCTCCACTTT CASSPQGGRNSPLHF
TRBD1 TRBJ2-7 few TRBV19 TGTGCCAGTTCGGACAGGCCCTACGAGCAGTACTTC CASSDRPYEQYF
- TRBJ2-3 - TRBV19 TGTGCCAGTAGTATTACGTCGCTAGTAACAGATACGCAGTATTTT CASSITSLVTDTQYF
- TRBJ1-6 - TRBV12-5 TGTGCTAGTGGTCCACAGGGTCAGGTTTCACCCCTCCACTTT CASGPQGQVSPLHF
TRBD2 TRBJ2-1 few TRBV10-1 TGCGCCAGCAGTGAGTCGTCTCTAGCGGGGGAATACAATGAGCAGTTCTTC CASSESSLAGEYNEQFF
- TRBJ2-3 - TRBV30 TGTGCCTGGAGTGTGGCTCCCGGGTCTAGCACAGATACGCAGTATTTT CAWSVAPGSSTDTQYF